This TCR beta chain is from a study of T-cell reconstitution after alpha-beta-depleted transplantation in children. This clonotype was seen repeatedly, ten times or more. Unique molecular identifiers were incorporated during preparation of the TCRbeta library. From the PCR reads, TCRdb called clonotypes with MiXCR, one entry per CDR3 protein. The sample holds about 640,000 distinct CDR3 sequences; around 16% are singletons and the top ten take about 1.1%. V lost 2 bases, J lost 5 bases, and 12 bases lay in between. The CDR3 totals 14 residues. Germline V gene lookup returns CDR1 MNHEY and CDR2 SVGEGT.

Material: PBMCs from the stem cell graft donor, obtained from the stem cell graft. The receptor's source is a human donor who donated a stem cell graft to a child with acute myeloid leukemia. This sequence joins TRBV6-2 or TRBV6-3 and TRBJ1-1, with a possible D match to TRBD1 (6 bases). Here the CDR3 DNA reads TGTGCCAGCAGTTACGAAACAGGGTGGACTGAAGCTTTCTTT. Its protein product is CASSYETGWTEAFF.